This TCR beta chain was found in a study of blood T cell repertoires in COVID-19. Background on the study: Sources were T cells, B-cell-depleted T cells, or PBMCs; the material itself was cDNA or gDNA.

In the study's own analysis: Reference gene primer amplification yielded estimated nucleated cell counts. The table came from immunoSEQ multiplex PCR; TCRdb's copy has only in-frame clones and leaves some out. V, J and clone size are taken as reported in that table, and D and trimming were inferred from the DNA itself. Here the sample spans around 60,000 clones, 80% being singletons. The ends lost 6 bases at V and 3 bases at J; junction bases unmatched: 6. This CDR3 spans 16 amino acids. Germline CDR1 reads LNHDA; CDR2 reads SQIVND (reference sequence). Sequenced material: peripheral blood. This rearrangement joins TRBV19 to TRBJ2-2; 11 bases line up with TRBD1. This receptor was taken from a man aged 60 to 75 with acute or convalescent COVID-19. In nucleotides, the CDR3 is TGTGCCAGTAGCCCCCGGGACAGGGGGTACACCGGGGAGCTGTTTTTT. Residues: CASSPRDRGYTGELFF.